This T cell receptor beta chain was identified during a study of shared clonotypes between healthy human individuals. Investigators divided CD4+ cells into CD45RA+ naive and CD45RA-negative memory subsets. Some clones are missing from TCRdb's copy, which holds only in-frame ones; the method was immunoSEQ multiplex PCR. This sample has 550,000 to 850,000 clones, with approximately 77% found just once. The sequencing sample was made of memory CD4+ T cells sorted from blood. Sample subset: CD45RA-negative fraction. This receptor was identified in a woman aged 25 to 39 in good health.

In DNA form, the CDR3 reads TGTGCCAGCAGTCACCCCGGAGGGGGAAACTACGAGCAGTACTTC. Translated: CASSHPGGGNYEQYF. The chain carries TRBV6-5 and TRBJ2-7; D assignment may be TRBD1 or TRBD2 (6 bases each). Germline CDR1 reads MNHEY; CDR2 reads SVGAGI. CDR3 length: 15 residues. V shed 5 bases and J shed 3 bases, with 17 bases lying between them.